A single sample gave rise to the 18 T cell receptor beta chains below, sequenced in a study of CD8+ T cells in alopecia areata. Treatment of the sample: oral pan-JAK inhibitor, 5-10 mg twice daily. It was cDNA, reverse transcribed from extracted RNA, that served as the sequencing template. The table came from immunoSEQ multiplex PCR; TCRdb's copy has only in-frame clones and leaves some out. The sample lists about 160,000 clones; 50% to 70% were seen once. The specimen comprised CD4+ T cells sorted from blood, sampled at week 4, from a patient treated with tofacitinib. These receptors were obtained from a human donor with alopecia areata.

V is TRBV29-1 and J is TRBJ2-7; D gene unclear. CDR3 length: 10 amino acids. Germline CDR1 and CDR2: SQVTM and ANQGSEA. V dropped 4 bases and J dropped 6 bases, with 7 bases sitting between them. The chain's CDR3 is CSVGVSEQYF. CDR3 sequence (DNA): TGCAGCGTTGGGGTCTCCGAGCAGTACTTC.

This clone was counted only a few times. The chain has TRBV29-1 and TRBJ2-7, with 7 bases matching TRBD1. The length of the CDR3 is 15 residues. Germline trimming cut 5 bases from V and 5 bases from J; bases unmatched to any gene: 15. The V gene's germline CDR1 is SQVTM and CDR2 ANQGSEA. CDR3 sequence: CSVTRQGGIVHEQYF. CDR3 coding DNA: TGCAGCGTTACCCGACAGGGTGGAATCGTCCACGAGCAGTACTTC.

The rearrangement uses TRBV10-3 and TRBJ1-2; D is ambiguous. The CDR3 is 12 residues long. V was trimmed by 6 bases and J by 7 bases, leaving 12 bases between them. CDR1 is ENHRY, CDR2 SYGVKD, per germline. DNA for the CDR3: TGTGCCATCAGAAGGCTTTTTGGTGGCTACACCTTC. It is translated as CAIRRLFGGYTF.

The chain links TRBV6-5 to TRBJ2-7; 10 bases are shared with TRBD1. V shed 6 bases, J shed 3 bases, and the junction held 5 bases outside the gene matches. The CDR3 runs 14 residues. The germline gives CDR1 MNHEY, CDR2 SVGAGI. The DNA for the CDR3 is TGTGCCAGCAGCCGGGGACAGGGGAACTACGAGCAGTACTTC. This sequence encodes CASSRGQGNYEQYF.

This sequence joins TRBV30 and TRBJ1-1; D may be TRBD1 (6 bases). This CDR3 comprises 14 residues. Germline values: CDR1 GTSNPN, CDR2 SVGIG (reference sequence). V lost 0 bases and J 4 bases, leaving 12 bases between the germline ends. The DNA for the CDR3 is TGTGCCTGGAGTGTATGGGGGCAGACCACTGAAGCTTTCTTT. This codes for CAWSVWGQTTEAFF.

The chain couples TRBV25-1 to TRBJ1-1; D is unresolved. The CDR3 is made up of 13 amino acids. Germline loops: CDR1 MGHDK, CDR2 SYGVNS. V lost 4 bases to trimming and J lost 1 base, with 7 bases between them. CDR3 sequence reads: CASSVRANTEAFF. CDR3 DNA: TGTGCCAGCAGTGTAAGGGCGAACACTGAAGCTTTCTTT. Variable domain in full (rest from reference TRBV25-1 and TRBJ1-1): EADIYQTPRYLVIGTGKKITLECSQTMGHDKMYWYQQDPGMELHLIHYSYGVNSTEKGDLSSESTVSRIRTEHFPLTLESARPSHTSQYLCASSVRANTEAFFGQGTRLTVV.

In this sample, this clone turned up a few times. The V call is TRBV7-2, the J call TRBJ1-4, with 7 bases that match TRBD1. Per the germline V gene, CDR1 is SGHTA and CDR2 is FQGNSA. CDR3 length: 16 amino acids. V lost 3 bases and J lost 4; bases outside the gene matches: 8. CDR3 bases: TGTGCCAGCAGCTTCGAAGGGGGCGCGTTTAATGAAAAACTGTTTTTT. Protein sequence: CASSFEGGAFNEKLFF. Together with reference TRBV7-2 and TRBJ1-4, the CDR3 gives the full variable domain: GAGVSQSPSNKVTEKGKDVELRCDPISGHTALYWYRQSLGQGLEFLIYFQGNSAPDKSGLPSDRFSAERTGGSVSTLTIQRTQQEDSAVYLCASSFEGGAFNEKLFFGSGTQLSVL.

The chain uses TRBV30 and TRBJ2-7; unclear D gene. Germline V gene data show CDR1 as GTSNPN and CDR2 as SVGIG (reference sequence). CDR3 length equals 13 residues. The V end lost 5 bases, the J end lost 4 bases, and 15 bases lay between the germline ends. The CDR3 region has the DNA TGTGCCTGGCAAAAAAGACGGGCGTACGAGCAGTACTTC. Translation gives CAWQKRRAYEQYF.

The J gene is TRBJ1-1, the V gene TRBV7-9; D possibly corresponds to TRBD1 (5 bases). The V end was cut by 5 bases, the J end by 4 bases, with 11 bases between. The CDR3 sequence is 13 residues long. The germline CDR1 and CDR2 sequences are SEHNR and FQNEAQ (reference sequence). CDR3 residues: CASSPTEFTEAFF. DNA of the CDR3: TGTGCCAGCAGCCCGACAGAGTTCACTGAAGCTTTCTTT.

J is TRBJ2-7 and V is TRBV6-5; D is ambiguous. This CDR3 region has 16 residues. In germline, CDR1 is MNHEY, CDR2 SVGAGI. V was shortened by 2 bases and J by 6 bases, with 20 bases between the two germline ends. CDR3 nucleotides: TGTGCCAGCAGTTACACCAGGTCCCCCCACTTGGGCGAGCAGTACTTC. It specifies CASSYTRSPHLGEQYF.

This chain connects TRBV29-1 to TRBJ2-5; tentative D call: TRBD1 (6 bases). The CDR3 contains 15 residues. Looked up from germline, CDR1 is SQVTM and CDR2 is ANQGSEA. V lost 6 bases, J lost 1 base, and 18 bases lay in between. CDR3 bases: TGCAGCGTAGAAACAGGGTCCCAGGTCCAAGAGACCCAGTACTTC. Its translation is CSVETGSQVQETQYF.

This clone has only one observation. The rearrangement uses TRBV25-1 and TRBJ2-6; a weak D match, TRBD1 (5 bases). V lost 6 bases to trimming and J lost 1 base, with 10 bases between them. This CDR3 has 15 residues. Germline CDR1 and CDR2: MGHDK and SYGVNS. CDR3 nucleotides: TGTGCCAGCAGCATATCAGGGTCTGGGGCCAACGTCCTGACTTTC. Its translation: CASSISGSGANVLTF.

The rearrangement uses TRBV2 and TRBJ2-5; TRBD2 matches 12 bases. CDR1 is SNHLY and CDR2 is FYNNEI in the germline V gene. J lost 3 bases, V lost 6 bases, and 11 bases had no gene match. This CDR3 is 17 amino acids long. The CDR3 loop is CASSLTSGGAQKETQYF. Here the CDR3 DNA reads TGTGCCAGCAGCCTGACTAGCGGGGGAGCACAGAAAGAGACCCAGTACTTC. The variable domain in full, with the rest retrieved from reference TRBV2 and TRBJ2-5, is EPEVTQTPSHQVTQMGQEVILRCVPISNHLYFYWYRQILGQKVEFLVSFYNNEISEKSEIFDDQFSVERPDGSNFTLKIRSTKLEDSAMYFCASSLTSGGAQKETQYFGPGTRLLVL.

This clone was seen more than once but under ten times. The chain has TRBV6-1 and TRBJ2-4, with unresolved D. The CDR3 runs 18 residues. V lost 2 bases and J 1 base, leaving 18 bases between the germline ends. The germline V gene encodes CDR1 MNHNS and CDR2 SASEGT. CDR3 bases: TGTGCCAGCAGTGAAAGGGATGAAAAGGGCTGGGCCAAAAACATTCAGTACTTC. This translates into CASSERDEKGWAKNIQYF.

The genes are TRBV29-1 and TRBJ1-1; TRBD1 matches 7 bases. The CDR3 consists of 13 residues. After removal of 6 bases from V and 5 bases from J, the junction contained 9 bases not matched to a gene. Germline CDR1 SQVTM, CDR2 ANQGSEA. For the CDR3, the DNA is TGCAGCGTCGACTTGACAGGGTCGACTGAAGCTTTCTTT. Its translation: CSVDLTGSTEAFF.

Written as DNA, the CDR3 is TGTGCCAGCAGTAAGGACAGAGACGGAAACATTCAGTACTTC. It is translated as CASSKDRDGNIQYF. The gene calls are TRBV27 and TRBJ2-4; a possible D gene is TRBD1 (6 bases). The germline V gene has CDR1 MNHEY and CDR2 SMNVEV (reference sequence). V was cut by 5 bases and J by 6 bases, with 14 bases left in between. The CDR3 length is 14 residues.

The rearrangement uses TRBV30 and TRBJ1-6, with 7 bases identical to TRBD1. The length of the CDR3 is 13 residues. Trimming at V came to 6 bases and at J to 7 bases, leaving 6 bases not matched to a gene. The germline V gene has CDR1 GTSNPN and CDR2 SVGIG (reference sequence). The CDR3 coding sequence is TGTGCCTGTCCCACAGGGGAGAATTCACCCCTCCACTTT. Translating gives CACPTGENSPLHF.

The rearrangement uses TRBV10-3 and TRBJ2-5, with 10 bases matching TRBD2. V was clipped by 4 bases and J by 5 bases; unmatched bases: 7. This CDR3 region has 15 residues. Germline assignment: CDR1 ENHRY and CDR2 SYGVKD. CDR3 nucleotides: TGTGCCATCAGTGGTGATAGCGGGGGGACTGAGACCCAGTACTTC. Its protein is CAISGDSGGTETQYF.